These 18 T cell receptor beta chains originate from one sample sequenced in a study of early T cells in non-severe SARS-CoV-2 infection. MiXCR, applied by TCRdb to the 5' RACE reads, yields one record per CDR3 protein. Of approximately 120,000 distinct CDR3 sequences listed, about 15% are singletons. The sequenced sample was whole blood. The receptor source for this set is an adult who was a healthcare worker with PCR-confirmed SARS-CoV-2 infection or an uninfected control (not recorded which).

V gene TRBV7-8 combines with J gene TRBJ2-3; 7 bases are a match to TRBD2. Germline V gives CDR1 SGHVS, CDR2 FQNEAQ. V was clipped by 1 base and J by 1 base; unmatched bases: 5. The CDR3 is 16 residues long. The CDR3 sequence is CASSLGGAGGTDTQYF. The DNA for the CDR3 is TGTGCCAGCAGCTTAGGTGGTGCGGGGGGCACAGATACGCAGTATTTT.

The chain uses TRBV30 and TRBJ2-1; possibly TRBD2 for D (5 bases). The CDR3 length is 15 residues. V was cut by 0 bases and J by 5 bases, with 14 bases left in between. Germline lookup yields CDR1 GTSNPN and CDR2 SVGIG (reference sequence). In DNA, the CDR3 is TGTGCCTGGAGTGTACGGGGATCTATGGACAATGAGCAGTTCTTC. Amino acids: CAWSVRGSMDNEQFF.

With regard to this clonotype: Possible read error: a much larger clone is one base away. The chain is built from TRBV2 and TRBJ1-1; D remains unclear. CDR1 is SNHLY and CDR2 is FYNNEI in the germline V gene. Trimming shortened V by 7 bases and J by 6 bases, and 9 bases separated the two germline ends. The CDR3 has 11 residues. CDR3 sequence: CASTQSAEAFF. CDR3 coding DNA: TGTGCCAGCACCCAAAGCGCTGAAGCTTTCTTT.

The chain uses TRBV19 and TRBJ2-5; D is possibly TRBD2 (5 bases). The CDR3 totals 13 residues. The germline gives CDR1 LNHDA, CDR2 SQIVND (reference sequence). V shed 4 bases and J shed 4 bases, with 10 bases lying between them. For the CDR3, the DNA is TGTGCCAGTAGTAGTAGGCTAGCAGAGACCCAGTACTTC. Amino acid sequence: CASSSRLAETQYF.

The sample holds many counts of this clonotype. This chain connects TRBV13 to TRBJ2-3; 12 bases line up with TRBD2. This CDR3 spans 18 amino acids. V lost 3 bases to trimming and J lost 7 bases; unmatched junction nucleotides: 14. Germline V lookup: CDR1 PRHDT, CDR2 FYEKMQ (reference sequence). DNA of the CDR3: TGTGCCAGCAGCTTCCCCTCTCCTCTAGCGGGGGGGCGAAATACGCAGTATTTT. Its protein product is CASSFPSPLAGGRNTQYF.

The chain is built from TRBV29-1 and TRBJ2-3, with 12 bases that match TRBD1. The germline V gene has CDR1 SQVTM and CDR2 ANQGSEA. The junction had 8 bases not matched to a gene; V was cut back by 7 bases and J by 0 bases. The CDR3 contains 16 residues. In DNA form, the CDR3 reads TGCAGCGCTCCCGGGACAGGGGGCTCTAGCACAGATACGCAGTATTTT. This encodes CSAPGTGGSSTDTQYF.

The rearrangement links TRBV7-6 to TRBJ1-2; D not resolved. Deletions cut 1 base from V and 7 bases from J, with 16 bases between. The CDR3 contains 15 residues. Germline CDR1 SGHVS, CDR2 FNYEAQ. This CDR3 reads CASSLGNWLLGGYTF. The CDR3 coding sequence is TGTGCCAGCAGCTTAGGAAATTGGCTCTTAGGTGGCTACACCTTC.

The table lists this clonotype with a few counts. The chain links TRBV5-1 to TRBJ1-1; 8 nucleotides agree with TRBD1. The CDR3 is made up of 15 amino acids. Losses at the gene ends were 7 bases for V and 0 bases for J; bases not matched to a gene: 8. Germline V gene sequence: CDR1 SGHRS, CDR2 YFSETQ. This chain's CDR3 is CASHDRGSMNTEAFF. The CDR3 DNA sequence: TGCGCCAGCCATGACAGGGGTTCCATGAACACTGAAGCTTTCTTT.

The sample holds a few counts of this clonotype. The chain employs TRBV3-1 and TRBJ2-3; D ambiguous. The CDR3 totals 16 residues. Trimming stripped 1 base from V and 2 bases from J, with 13 bases between. Germline V lookup: CDR1 LGHDT, CDR2 YNNKEL (reference sequence). CDR3: CASSQAAATNTDTQYF. The CDR3 DNA is TGTGCCAGCAGCCAAGCGGCAGCGACCAACACAGATACGCAGTATTTT.

V gene TRBV6-5 combines with J gene TRBJ2-2, with 8 bases lining up with TRBD1. The CDR3 is 15 residues long. Germline CDR1 MNHEY, CDR2 SVGAGI. J gave up 1 base and V 6 bases, and 4 bases lay outside the gene matches. The CDR3 is CASSSTGGNTGELFF. The CDR3 DNA is TGTGCCAGCAGCTCAACAGGGGGGAACACCGGGGAGCTGTTTTTT.

The J gene is TRBJ1-1, the V gene TRBV7-9; D unclear. V lost 6 bases and J lost 1, with 9 bases in between. The V gene's germline CDR1 is SEHNR and CDR2 FQNEAQ (reference sequence). CDR3 length: 13 residues. CDR3 region: CASRLTPNTEAFF. DNA for the CDR3: TGTGCCAGCAGGCTGACCCCGAACACTGAAGCTTTCTTT.

The chain recombines TRBV12-3 or TRBV12-4 with TRBJ2-1; D is possibly TRBD2 (5 bases). The V gene lost 6 bases and the J gene lost 2 bases, with 17 bases spanning the gap. The CDR3 consists of 16 residues. The CDR3 DNA sequence: TGTGCCAGCAGCCCCCGGCGGGTCGGGGCCTACAATGAGCAGTTCTTC. This encodes CASSPRRVGAYNEQFF.

The chain combines TRBV20-1 with TRBJ2-7, with a tentative D call TRBD1 (6 bases). This CDR3 has 14 amino acids. V lost 3 bases to trimming and J lost 5 bases, with 17 bases between them. Germline V gene data show CDR1 as DFQATT and CDR2 as SNEGSKA (reference sequence). The CDR3 region has the DNA TGCAGTGCTAGTGGGAGTCAGGGGTATGACGAGCAGTACTTC. As protein: CSASGSQGYDEQYF.

This chain connects TRBV5-5 to TRBJ2-1, with D possibly matching TRBD2 (6 bases). The V end lost 2 bases, the J end lost 3 bases, and 9 bases lay between the germline ends. The CDR3 sequence is 14 residues long. Germline values: CDR1 SGHKS, CDR2 YYEKEE (reference sequence). CDR3 in amino acids: CASSFVGGYNEQFF. For the CDR3, the DNA is TGTGCCAGCAGCTTCGTGGGGGGCTACAATGAGCAGTTCTTC.

In its sample, this clonotype was seen a few times. V is TRBV4-1 and J is TRBJ1-3; the D is unclear. V lost 1 base, J lost 1 base, and 8 bases lay in between. CDR1 is MGHRA and CDR2 is YSYEKL in the germline V gene. CDR3 size: 15 residues. This CDR3 is CASSQGMASGNTIYF. The CDR3 DNA is TGCGCCAGCAGCCAAGGGATGGCGTCTGGAAACACCATATATTTT.

The chain carries TRBV10-1 and TRBJ2-3; D is unclear. With 0 bases removed from V and 2 bases from J, the gap between germline ends came to 6 bases. CDR3 length: 14 amino acids. Germline V gene sequence: CDR1 WNHNN, CDR2 SYGVQD (reference sequence). The CDR3 loop is CASSESPATDTQYF. For the CDR3, the DNA is TGCGCCAGCAGTGAGTCTCCAGCCACAGATACGCAGTATTTT.

The chain carries TRBV25-1 and TRBJ1-6; TRBD1 agrees at 7 bases. Germline-derived CDR1 and CDR2 are MGHDK and SYGVNS. The CDR3 runs 15 residues. J gave up 10 bases and V 7 bases, and 13 bases lay outside the gene matches. For the CDR3, the DNA is TGTGCCAGCACCCAATCGGGGCACAGGGGCTCACCCCTCCACTTT. Its translation: CASTQSGHRGSPLHF.

The chain recombines TRBV3-1 with TRBJ2-5; D perhaps matches TRBD1 (6 bases). The V end was cut by 10 bases, the J end by 2 bases, with 14 bases between. Germline assignment: CDR1 LGHDT and CDR2 YNNKEL (reference sequence). This CDR3 contains 13 residues. The CDR3 coding sequence is TGTGCCACAAACGACAGGCCGCAAGAGACCCAGTACTTC. Its protein product is CATNDRPQETQYF.